This T cell receptor (beta chain) was sequenced during a study of CD8 T cells in ankylosing spondylitis. In the case of this clonotype: Its antigen remains unknown.

J lost 4 bases, V lost 0 bases, and 11 bases had no gene match. Germline V lookup: CDR1 SGHRS, CDR2 YFSETQ. This CDR3 contains 17 residues. Libraries for TCR beta were made by quantitative 5'-RACE with molecular barcodes. Using its own MiXCR run on the 5' RACE reads, TCRdb lists one record per CDR3 protein. The sample contains roughly 440,000 distinct CDR3 sequences, roughly 17% of which appear only once. Broader study findings: There was a TCR beta motif, made of fewer than 10 highly homologous variants, that appeared characteristic of ankylosing spondylitis blood. In synovial fluid and blood from reactive arthritis, some motif variants were previously reported. In peripheral blood, disease-linked CD8+ clones occurred at relatively low frequencies. Reportedly, disease-linked clones are significantly enriched in ankylosing spondylitis patients' matched synovial fluid.

Sequenced: blood, either unsorted or a sorted T cell fraction (not recorded which). The V call is TRBV5-1, the J call TRBJ1-2, with 8 bases fitting TRBD1. This clonotype originated in a male donor with ankylosing spondylitis. CDR3 coding DNA: TGCGCCAGCAGCTTGGGGCGGGCCTTGACAGGGGTCTATGGCTACACCTTC. It specifies CASSLGRALTGVYGYTF.